This T cell receptor beta chain appears in the sequencing data of a study of tumor and adjacent non-tumor tissue in lung cancer. No cell sorting was done before RNA was extracted from the tissue. A modified ARM-PCR protocol with three rounds of nested PCR amplified TCRbeta. TCRdb used MiXCR to reprocess the multiplex PCR reads, holding one entry per CDR3 protein. The data show 65,000 to 95,000 distinct CDR3 sequences, 55% to 70% seen once. Trimming took off 2 bases at V and 7 bases at J, with 14 bases between the two ends. This CDR3 has 15 amino acids. The chain joins TRBV12-3 or TRBV12-4 to TRBJ2-2, with a tentative D call TRBD2 (7 bases). This receptor was obtained from a woman aged 70-85 years with non-small cell lung cancer. Sample: lung tumor tissue. CDR3 nucleotides: TGTGCCAGCAGTTTAAGGCGGGGGCGAAGCGGGGAGCTGTTTTTT. Protein: CASSLRRGRSGELFF.